One T cell receptor (beta chain) is described in this entry. The data were taken from a study of blood T cell repertoires in COVID-19. On the study more broadly: Specimens from acute and convalescent COVID-19 originated in the United States, Italy and Spain.

Germline CDR1 is KGHDR and CDR2 is SFDVKD. The CDR3 sequence is 13 residues long. The V end lost 0 bases, the J end lost 6 bases, and 4 bases lay between the germline ends. Profiling relied on immunoSEQ multiplex PCR, and the TCRdb table lists in-frame clones only, not all of them. Counted here are some 80,000 clones, 80% occurring once; the ten biggest clones make up around 11%. What was sequenced was peripheral blood. The sequence came from a woman between 40 and 50 years old with active or convalescent COVID-19. The gene calls are TRBV24-1 and TRBJ2-2; no definite D call. CDR3: CATSDLIAGELFF. The DNA of the CDR3 is TGTGCCACCAGTGATTTGATCGCCGGGGAGCTGTTTTTT.